This T cell receptor (beta chain) was captured by sequencing in a study of beta chain features in type 1 diabetes (dated by TCRdb to the late 2010s). Study-wide context: Mean age, gender distribution, total cell number and subset yield were not different between patients and healthy donors. A total of 85 million to 140 million sorted cells were examined across all samples, and a strong correlation was observed between cell number per subset and RNA yield. In the study, TCRB repertoires of sorted circulating CD4+ T cell subsets from recently diagnosed type 1 diabetes patients were compared with those of matched healthy donors. Naive and central memory subsets were obtained from all 30 or so donors, but regulatory and stem cell-like memory subsets were isolated from only 8 patients and roughly 8 healthy donors. Study-wide conclusions, independent of this receptor: Naive, central memory and regulatory TCRB repertoires appeared to be more similar among patients than among healthy donors. Because small numbers of individuals were included in the HLA sub-analyses, any influence of HLA type on TCRB rearrangement was left unresolved. Shorter templates might have been favored by PCR, but patient and control samples were amplified and corrected together, so both groups would have been affected equally by any skew. Type 1 diabetes patients showed a moderate but significant shortening of TCRB CDR3 length in all four CD4+ subsets. At VDJ recombination sites, type 1 diabetes patients had fewer insertions and more deleted nucleotides, which implies abnormalities in thymic rearrangement. Because cDNA rather than genomic DNA was sequenced, highly expressing activated cells could have been over-represented, although no difference in activation and CD3 levels was found between groups.

A single peripheral blood draw of about 116 mL on average was collected from each donor into heparinised tubes. A BD FACSAria II was used to sort naive, central memory, regulatory and stem cell-like memory CD4+ T cells with a panel that included CD45RO, CCR7, CD25, CD127, CD95 and CD27. Every sorted population had a purity above 95%. Right away, PBMCs were isolated by Lymphoprep density gradient centrifugation and were stained directly, with no culture step. So that batch effects would be minimized, each experiment stained and sorted samples in pairs, pairing one healthy donor with one patient. With respect to this clone: Its antigen is still unknown. Base qualities were left out, and no much larger clone turns up one base away.

The entire amount of isolated RNA was reverse transcribed using the High Capacity cDNA Reverse Transcription Kit, so the sequenced TCRB transcripts were expressed ones. Deep immunoSEQ sequencing was performed on naive, central memory and regulatory T cell samples, with an average of roughly 3.5 million total reads per sample. After sorted cells were lysed in RLT buffer, RNA was extracted with DNase-treated RNeasy Micro or Mini kits, with the choice depending on cell number. To prevent cross-contamination, each cell subset was processed individually, whereas patient and healthy donor samples were processed jointly. Using the immunoSEQ multiplex PCR, TCRB sequences were amplified from cDNA into 87-bp fragments spanning the CDR3 region. Amplicons were sequenced on the Illumina HiSeq platform. As for the original processing: Synthetic template baselines were used to correct PCR bias computationally, reads within Hamming distance 2 were collapsed together, and singletons that could not be merged were discarded. By aligning reads against IMGT, V, D and J genes, CDR3 length, and insertions or deletions at six rearrangement sites were assigned. Within each subset, clonotype counts were normalized to the number of sorted cells before true diversity and Gini coefficients were calculated with the tcR R package. Repertoire sharing was quantified using the overlap coefficient calculated on TCRB nucleotide sequences. As a proxy for the pre-selection repertoire, out-of-frame TCRB sequences from naive cells were analyzed. Imported from immuneACCESS, the table was reduced by TCRdb to in-frame sequences with V and J called. These copies leave out some clones; in studies compared against another copy, an unresolved V gene accounts for under half, and the cause of the remainder is not known. The DNA gave D and trimming, while V, J and clone size come from that table. This sample is represented by 130,000 to 150,000 clones; around 9.3% of them were singletons. Jointly, the top ten make up 1.3% of the sample.

A distance of 13 bases separates the germline ends of V and J, which lose 5 bases and 6 bases respectively. Based on the germline V gene (reference sequence), the CDR1 and CDR2 sequences are SEHNR and FQNEAQ. Spanning cysteine to phenylalanine, the CDR3 consists of 13 amino acids. Left in the record is the CDR3 DNA by itself, 39 bases read in frame from the first base. What was sequenced was naive CD4+ T cells from blood. Per the publication, the cell subset or site label means: true naive CD4+ T cells. The chain was built from TRBV7-9 and TRBJ1-2; too little of a D gene remains to name it. The TCR originated in a young man in good health. The CDR3 protein: CASSHSGGNGYTF. The nucleotide sequence reads as follows: TGTGCCAGCAGCCATAGTGGTGGTAATGGCTACACCTTC.